This is a list of T cell receptor beta chains from one sample in a study of blood T cells in healthy people across ages. Via MiXCR, TCRdb re-called the 5' RACE reads, giving one row per CDR3 protein. The data show fewer than 900,000 distinct CDR3 sequences, with about 42% seen just once and 20% held by the top ten. Sequencing was done on a sample of blood. The receptors derive from a woman aged 55-69 years in good health. The CDR3 runs from the conserved cysteine through the conserved F or W. The D gene is left open where the match is weak. The size entry is marked missing in some rows and otherwise reads once, few, many or a size class.

TRBJ2-1,TRBV7-9,few,.,CASSPDSPIGYNEQFF,TGTGCCAGCAGCCCAGACTCCCCGATAGGCTACAATGAGCAGTTCTTC
TRBJ2-7,TRBV10-1,.,.,CASSEDRTSYEQYF,TGCGCCAGCAGTGAGGACAGGACCTCCTACGAGCAGTACTTC
TRBJ2-3,TRBV20-1,.,.,CSARDDRRGWSTDTQYF,TGCAGTGCTAGAGATGACCGGCGGGGTTGGAGCACAGATACGCAGTATTTT
TRBJ2-7,TRBV29-1,few,TRBD2,CSVVGLARSSYEQYF,TGCAGCGTCGTCGGACTAGCCCGGTCGTCCTACGAGCAGTACTTC
TRBJ1-2,TRBV29-1,.,TRBD1,CSVGTGGGYGYTF,TGCAGCGTAGGGACAGGAGGGGGATATGGCTACACCTTC
TRBJ2-7,TRBV5-1,few,.,CASSYGTPTLTSSYEQYF,TGCGCCAGCAGCTACGGGACACCTACCCTAACGAGCTCCTACGAGCAGTACTTC
TRBJ2-1,TRBV12-3/TRBV12-4,.,TRBD2,CASSFGRSSGTGHNEQFF,TGTGCCAGCAGTTTCGGAAGATCCAGCGGGACCGGACACAATGAGCAGTTCTTC
TRBJ2-7,TRBV9,.,.,CASSVLGHSYEQYF,TGTGCCAGCAGCGTATTGGGACATTCCTACGAGCAGTACTTC
TRBJ2-3,TRBV20-1,few,TRBD2,CSARTSGRAVTDTQYF,TGCAGTGCTAGAACTAGCGGGAGGGCCGTCACTGATACGCAGTATTTT
TRBJ2-7,TRBV5-1,few,TRBD1,CASSFSTGEYEQYF,TGCGCCAGCAGCTTTTCGACAGGGGAGTACGAGCAGTACTTC
TRBJ2-3,TRBV9,.,.,CASSATGSPSTDTQYF,TGTGCCAGCAGCGCAACAGGGAGCCCTAGCACAGATACGCAGTATTTT
TRBJ2-5,TRBV6-2/TRBV6-3,few,.,CASSYYATDYNEQYF,TGTGCCAGCAGTTACTACGCGACTGACTACAATGAGCAGTACTTC
TRBJ2-3,TRBV7-8,many,TRBD2,CASRGLAGSIRTQYF,TGTGCCAGCAGGGGACTAGCGGGAAGTATCCGTACGCAGTATTTT
TRBJ2-7,TRBV6-1,.,.,CASSEPTRGSYEQYF,TGTGCCAGCAGTGAACCTACTAGAGGCTCCTACGAGCAGTACTTC
TRBJ1-6,TRBV6-1,.,.,CASSETANSPLHF,TGTGCCAGCAGTGAGACAGCTAATTCACCCCTCCACTTT
TRBJ2-7,TRBV7-2,few,.,CASSLAPGGNEQYF,TGTGCCAGCAGCTTAGCCCCTGGGGGCAATGAGCAGTACTTC
TRBJ2-5,TRBV5-1,.,.,CASSQGRYQETQYF,TGCGCCAGCAGCCAGGGACGCTACCAAGAGACCCAGTACTTC
TRBJ2-1,TRBV7-8,.,TRBD2,CASNGKRTSGIYEQFF,TGTGCCAGCAACGGAAAAAGGACTAGCGGGATATATGAGCAGTTCTTC
TRBJ2-7,TRBV6-5,.,.,CASSYGGGQPAYNEQYF,TGTGCCAGCAGTTACGGGGGGGGGCAACCCGCTTACAATGAGCAGTACTTC
TRBJ1-2,TRBV5-1,.,.,CASSLSRREGANYGYTF,TGCGCCAGCAGCTTGTCGCGCAGGGAGGGAGCTAACTATGGCTACACCTTC
TRBJ1-1,TRBV5-6,.,.,CASSLDGGQTEAFF,TGTGCCAGCAGCTTGGACGGGGGGCAGACTGAAGCTTTCTTT
TRBJ2-7,TRBV7-9,few,.,CASSRVANEQYF,TGTGCCAGCAGCCGAGTCGCCAACGAGCAGTACTTC
TRBJ1-5,TRBV28,few,.,CASSFPQGYGNQPQHF,TGTGCCAGCAGTTTTCCGCAGGGATATGGCAATCAGCCCCAGCATTTT
TRBJ2-7,TRBV5-1,few,.,CASRYREVTTYEQYF,TGCGCCAGCCGGTACAGGGAAGTTACTACCTACGAGCAGTACTTC
TRBJ1-2,TRBV20-1,few,.,CSARGGTDLAYGYTF,TGCAGTGCTAGAGGGGGGACGGATCTTGCCTATGGCTACACCTTC
TRBJ2-2,TRBV20-1,few,.,CSAPASGPSNTGELFF,TGCAGTGCTCCGGCCTCGGGACCCTCAAACACCGGGGAGCTGTTTTTT
TRBJ2-1,TRBV6-1,.,.,CASSEHRTEYNEQFF,TGTGCCAGCAGTGAACATCGGACAGAGTACAATGAGCAGTTCTTC
TRBJ2-7,TRBV5-6,.,.,CASSLASSGATGYEQYF,TGTGCCAGCAGCTTGGCCTCTTCTGGGGCTACCGGCTACGAGCAGTACTTC
TRBJ1-1,TRBV6-2/TRBV6-3,.,.,CASSYDREAFF,TGTGCCAGCAGTTACGACAGAGAAGCTTTCTTT
TRBJ1-2,TRBV7-2,few,TRBD1,CASSSGGTGFGYGYTF,TGTGCCAGCAGCTCGGGCGGGACAGGGTTTGGCTATGGCTACACCTTC
TRBJ1-1,TRBV29-1,.,.,CSVAWQNTEAFF,TGCAGCGTTGCCTGGCAGAACACTGAAGCTTTCTTT